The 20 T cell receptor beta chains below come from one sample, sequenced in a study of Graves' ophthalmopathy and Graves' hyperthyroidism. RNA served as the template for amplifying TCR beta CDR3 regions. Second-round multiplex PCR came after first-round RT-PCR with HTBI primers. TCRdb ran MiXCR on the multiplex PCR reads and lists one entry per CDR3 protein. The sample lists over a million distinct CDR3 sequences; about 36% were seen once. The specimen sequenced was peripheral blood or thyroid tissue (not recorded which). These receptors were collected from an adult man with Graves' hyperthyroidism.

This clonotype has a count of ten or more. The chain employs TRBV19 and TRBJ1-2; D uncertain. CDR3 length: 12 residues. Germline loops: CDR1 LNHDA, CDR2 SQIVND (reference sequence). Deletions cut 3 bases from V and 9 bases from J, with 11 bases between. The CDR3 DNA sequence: TGTGCCAGTAGTATGGCGAGCTGTTGCTACACCTTC. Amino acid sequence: CASSMASCCYTF. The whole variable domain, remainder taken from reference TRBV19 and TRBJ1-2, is DGGITQSPKYLFRKEGQNVTLSCEQNLNHDAMYWYRQDPGQGLRLIYYSQIVNDFQKGDIAEGYSVSREKKESFPLTVTSAQKNPTAFYLCASSMASCCYTFGSGTRLTVV.

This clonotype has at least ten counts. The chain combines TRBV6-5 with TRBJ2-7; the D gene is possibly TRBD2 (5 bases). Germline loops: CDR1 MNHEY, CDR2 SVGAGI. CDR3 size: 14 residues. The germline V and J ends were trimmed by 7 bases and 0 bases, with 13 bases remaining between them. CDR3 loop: CASNPAGNSYEQYF. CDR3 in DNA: TGTGCCAGCAACCCTGCGGGCAACTCCTACGAGCAGTACTTC.

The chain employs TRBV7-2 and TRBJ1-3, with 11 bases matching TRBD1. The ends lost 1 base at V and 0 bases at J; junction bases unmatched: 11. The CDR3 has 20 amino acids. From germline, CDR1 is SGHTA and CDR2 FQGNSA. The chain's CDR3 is CASSLESLGTGGISGNTIYF. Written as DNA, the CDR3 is TGTGCCAGCAGCTTAGAATCGTTGGGGACAGGGGGGATCTCTGGAAACACCATATATTTT. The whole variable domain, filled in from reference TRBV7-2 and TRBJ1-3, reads GAGVSQSPSNKVTEKGKDVELRCDPISGHTALYWYRQSLGQGLEFLIYFQGNSAPDKSGLPSDRFSAERTGGSVSTLTIQRTQQEDSAVYLCASSLESLGTGGISGNTIYFGEGSWLTVV.

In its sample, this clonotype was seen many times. The CDR3 loop reads CASTTGSGELFF. The CDR3 nucleotides read TGTGCCAGCACCACAGGGTCCGGGGAGCTGTTTTTT. The rearrangement uses TRBV12-3 or TRBV12-4 and TRBJ2-2, with D possibly being TRBD1 (6 bases). V was shortened by 7 bases and J by 6 bases, with 9 bases between the two germline ends. This CDR3 has 12 residues.

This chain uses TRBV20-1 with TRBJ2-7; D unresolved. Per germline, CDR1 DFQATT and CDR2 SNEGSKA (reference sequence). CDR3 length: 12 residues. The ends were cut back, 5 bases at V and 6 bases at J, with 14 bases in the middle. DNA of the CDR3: TGCAGTGCTGGAGTGCATCCTGCCGAGCAGTACTTC. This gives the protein CSAGVHPAEQYF.

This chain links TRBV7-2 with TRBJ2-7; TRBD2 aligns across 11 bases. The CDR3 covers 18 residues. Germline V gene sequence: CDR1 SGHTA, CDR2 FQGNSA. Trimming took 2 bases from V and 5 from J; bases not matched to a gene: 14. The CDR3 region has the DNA TGTGCCAGCAGCTTAATGGCCGTAGCGGGAGGGCCTCTAGACGAGCAGTACTTC. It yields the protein CASSLMAVAGGPLDEQYF.

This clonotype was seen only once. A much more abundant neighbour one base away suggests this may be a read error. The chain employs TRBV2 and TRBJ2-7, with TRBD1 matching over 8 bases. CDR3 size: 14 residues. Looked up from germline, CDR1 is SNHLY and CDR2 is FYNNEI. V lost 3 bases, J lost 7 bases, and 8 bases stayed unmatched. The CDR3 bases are TGTGCCAGCAGTGACGACAGGGGATCGTGGGAGCAGTACTTC. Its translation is CASSDDRGSWEQYF.

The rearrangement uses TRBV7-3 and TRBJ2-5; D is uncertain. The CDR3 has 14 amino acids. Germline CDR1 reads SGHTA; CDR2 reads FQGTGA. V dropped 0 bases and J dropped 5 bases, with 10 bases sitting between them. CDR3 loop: CASSLTGLGETQYF. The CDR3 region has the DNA TGTGCCAGCAGCTTAACAGGGCTAGGGGAGACCCAGTACTTC.

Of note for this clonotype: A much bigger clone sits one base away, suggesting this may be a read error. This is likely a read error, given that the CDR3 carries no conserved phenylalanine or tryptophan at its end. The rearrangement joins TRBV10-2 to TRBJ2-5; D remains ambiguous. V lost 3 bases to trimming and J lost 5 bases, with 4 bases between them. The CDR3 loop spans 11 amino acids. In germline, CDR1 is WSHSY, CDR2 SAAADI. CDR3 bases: TGCGCCAGCAGTGACGCGGAGACCCAGTACCTC. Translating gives CASSDAETQYL.

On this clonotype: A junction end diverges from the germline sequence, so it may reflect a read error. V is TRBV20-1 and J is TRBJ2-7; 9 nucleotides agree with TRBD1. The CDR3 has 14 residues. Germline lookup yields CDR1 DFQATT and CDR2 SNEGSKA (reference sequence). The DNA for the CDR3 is TGCAGCGCTAGATACCGGGACAGGGAGGGAGAGCAGTACTTC. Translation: CSARYRDREGEQYF.

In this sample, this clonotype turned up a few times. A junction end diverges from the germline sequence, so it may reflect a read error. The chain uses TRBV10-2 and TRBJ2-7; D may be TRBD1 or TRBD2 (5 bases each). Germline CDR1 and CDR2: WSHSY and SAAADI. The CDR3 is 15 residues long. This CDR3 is CASRTSRDGSYEQYF. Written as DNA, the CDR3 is TGTGCCAGCAGAACTTCACGGGACGGTTCCTACGAGCAGTACTTC.

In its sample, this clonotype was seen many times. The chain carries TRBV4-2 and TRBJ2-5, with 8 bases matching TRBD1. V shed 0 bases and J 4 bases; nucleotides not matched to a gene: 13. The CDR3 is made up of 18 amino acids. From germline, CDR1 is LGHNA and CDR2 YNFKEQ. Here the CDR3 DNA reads TGTGCCAGCAGCCAAGACGAGGGGGGACAGGAAAGAGGAGAGACCCAGTACTTC. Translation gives CASSQDEGGQERGETQYF.

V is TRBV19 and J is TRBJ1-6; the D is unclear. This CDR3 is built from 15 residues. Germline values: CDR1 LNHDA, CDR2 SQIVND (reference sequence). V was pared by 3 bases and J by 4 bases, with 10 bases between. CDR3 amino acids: CASSIEGNYNSPLHF. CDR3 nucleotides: TGTGCCAGTAGTATTGAAGGGAATTATAATTCACCCCTCCACTTT.

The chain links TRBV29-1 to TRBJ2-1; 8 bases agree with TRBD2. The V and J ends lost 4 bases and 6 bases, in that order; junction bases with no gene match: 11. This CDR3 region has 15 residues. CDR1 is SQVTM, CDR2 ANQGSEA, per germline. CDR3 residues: CSVVSGDIVGNEQFF. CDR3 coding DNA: TGCAGCGTTGTTAGCGGGGATATCGTTGGCAATGAGCAGTTCTTC.

CDR3 amino acids: CASRLGGKGGEKLFF. As DNA, the CDR3 is TGTGCCAGCAGGCTAGGAGGAAAAGGAGGTGAAAAACTGTTTTTT. This sequence joins TRBV10-3 and TRBJ1-4; no clear D. CDR3 length: 15 amino acids. V was cut by 10 bases and J by 7 bases, with 22 bases left in between. Looked up from germline, CDR1 is ENHRY and CDR2 is SYGVKD.

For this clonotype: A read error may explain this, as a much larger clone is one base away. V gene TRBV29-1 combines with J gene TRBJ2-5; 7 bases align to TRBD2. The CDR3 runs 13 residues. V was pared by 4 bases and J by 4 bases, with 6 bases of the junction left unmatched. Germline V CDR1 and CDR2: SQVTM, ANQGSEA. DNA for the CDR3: TGCAGCGTTGCCGTGACTAGCCGAGAGACCCAGTACTTC. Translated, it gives CSVAVTSRETQYF.

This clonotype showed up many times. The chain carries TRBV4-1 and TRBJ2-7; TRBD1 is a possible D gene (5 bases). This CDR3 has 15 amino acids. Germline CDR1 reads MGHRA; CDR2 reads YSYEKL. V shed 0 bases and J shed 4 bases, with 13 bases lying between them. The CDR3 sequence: CASSQDHQGAYEQYF. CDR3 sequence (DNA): TGCGCCAGCAGCCAAGATCATCAGGGCGCGTACGAGCAGTACTTC.

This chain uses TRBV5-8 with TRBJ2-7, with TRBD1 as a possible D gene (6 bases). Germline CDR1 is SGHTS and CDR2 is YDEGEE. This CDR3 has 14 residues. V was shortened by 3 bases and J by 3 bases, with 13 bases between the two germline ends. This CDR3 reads CASSWPGHYYEQYF. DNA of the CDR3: TGTGCCAGCAGCTGGCCGGGACACTACTACGAGCAGTACTTC. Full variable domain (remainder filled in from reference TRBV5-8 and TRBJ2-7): EAGVTQSPTHLIKTRGQQATLRCSPISGHTSVYWYQQALGLGLQFLLWYDEGEERNRGNFPPRFSGRQFPNYSSELNVNALELEDSALYLCASSWPGHYYEQYFGPGTRLTVT.

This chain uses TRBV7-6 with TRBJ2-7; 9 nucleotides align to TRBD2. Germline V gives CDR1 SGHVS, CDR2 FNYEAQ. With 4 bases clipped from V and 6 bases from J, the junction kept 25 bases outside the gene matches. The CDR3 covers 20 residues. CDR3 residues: CASSSSQGSTARGRAREQYF. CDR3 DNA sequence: TGTGCCAGCAGCTCCTCGCAGGGAAGTACTGCTCGCGGGAGGGCCCGCGAGCAGTACTTC.

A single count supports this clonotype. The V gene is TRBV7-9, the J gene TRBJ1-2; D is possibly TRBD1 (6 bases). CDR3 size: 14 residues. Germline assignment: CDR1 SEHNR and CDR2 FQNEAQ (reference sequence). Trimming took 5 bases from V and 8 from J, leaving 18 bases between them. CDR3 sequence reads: CASSTGGGARGYTF. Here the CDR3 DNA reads TGTGCCAGCAGCACCGGGGGGGGGGCGAGAGGCTACACCTTC. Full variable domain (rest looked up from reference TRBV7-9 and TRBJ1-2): DTGVSQNPRHKITKRGQNVTFRCDPISEHNRLYWYRQTLGQGPEFLTYFQNEAQLEKSRLLSDRFSAERPKGSFSTLEIQRTEQGDSAMYLCASSTGGGARGYTFGSGTRLTVV.